A selection of T cell receptor beta chains follows, all from one sample in a study of tumor-infiltrating lymphocytes in glioblastoma multiforme. One entry per CDR3 protein, called by TCRdb with MiXCR from the multiplex PCR reads. The table has fewer than 25,000 distinct CDR3 sequences, approximately 70% seen once. Sequenced input: peripheral blood. These receptors originate from a male donor with glioblastoma. The conserved cysteine and the conserved F or W are not part of the CDR3 here. The order of the fields is CDR3 length, V gene, J gene, CDR3 protein.

length: 15
V: TRBV21-1
J: TRBJ2-5
CDR3: ASSKLPQPGGLETQY

length: 11
V: TRBV29-1
J: TRBJ2-7
CDR3: SVREQAGDEQY

length: 12
V: TRBV7-9
J: TRBJ2-7
CDR3: ASSPSGVPYELY

length: 12
V: TRBV29-1
J: TRBJ2-1
CDR3: NVVSGVNYNEQF

length: 10
V: TRBV14
J: TRBJ2-3
CDR3: ASIQERRTQY

length: 12
V: TRBV5-1
J: TRBJ2-7
CDR3: ASSITGQTYEQY

length: 12
V: TRBV20-1
J: TRBJ1-1
CDR3: SAIGPAGATGAF

length: 11
V: TRBV11-3
J: TRBJ2-1
CDR3: ASRGTGETEQF

length: 11
V: TRBV12-3/TRBV12-4
J: TRBJ2-3
CDR3: ASRGTGERAQY

length: 12
V: TRBV13
J: TRBJ2-1
CDR3: ASSSTVRRDEQF

length: 9
V: TRBV20-1
J: TRBJ2-7
CDR3: SALRQGTQY

length: 14
V: TRBV28
J: TRBJ2-5
CDR3: ASSLETSGSSRTQY

length: 11
V: TRBV28
J: TRBJ2-6
CDR3: ASSRTVANVLT

length: 12
V: TRBV11-2
J: TRBJ2-5
CDR3: ASSLDRGMETQY

length: 10
V: TRBV11-2
J: TRBJ2-7
CDR3: ASDRGDHEQY

length: 12
V: TRBV29-1
J: TRBJ1-1
CDR3: SVGGGLLYTEAF

length: 14
V: TRBV11-2
J: TRBJ2-3
CDR3: ASSLAGLAGGPTRY

length: 13
V: TRBV11-2
J: TRBJ2-1
CDR3: AGSPGQVNYNEQF

length: 14
V: TRBV29-1
J: TRBJ2-3
CDR3: SVEGSGRDLTDTQY

length: 11
V: TRBV29-1
J: TRBJ2-7
CDR3: SVSGTGGYEQY

length: 11
V: TRBV29-1
J: TRBJ2-7
CDR3: SVAREKQYEQY

length: 12
V: TRBV11-1
J: TRBJ2-1
CDR3: ASSSGGEYNEQL

length: 14
V: TRBV6-5
J: TRBJ2-6
CDR3: ASSYGGCSGANVLT

length: 15
V: TRBV4-2
J: TRBJ2-1
CDR3: ATSQETSGFMGGEHF

length: 14
V: TRBV28
J: TRBJ2-5
CDR3: ASRISRTGGVETQY

length: 12
V: TRBV20-1
J: TRBJ1-1
CDR3: SATNLDGNTEAF

length: 12
V: TRBV6-6
J: TRBJ2-2
CDR3: ASVGQGGSWELF

length: 9
V: TRBV6-2/TRBV6-3
J: TRBJ2-1
CDR3: AIGGLNEQF

length: 13
V: TRBV11-3
J: TRBJ1-1
CDR3: ASSLVGRGNTEAF

length: 11
V: TRBV11-2
J: TRBJ2-1
CDR3: ASYRLYGAEQF

length: 12
V: TRBV20-1
J: TRBJ1-1
CDR3: SARGSRLQGKAF

length: 11
V: TRBV11-3
J: TRBJ2-3
CDR3: ASSLRFPDTQY

length: 12
V: TRBV20-1
J: TRBJ2-4
CDR3: SASGEVAKNIQC

length: 10
V: TRBV20-1
J: TRBJ1-1
CDR3: SARAPNTEAF

length: 13
V: TRBV5-1
J: TRBJ1-2
CDR3: ASRRDRGTIYGYT

length: 10
V: TRBV11-1
J: TRBJ2-7
CDR3: ASSRGLHEQY

length: 11
V: TRBV7-3
J: TRBJ1-2
CDR3: ASSTGTGYGYT

length: 13
V: TRBV5-1
J: TRBJ2-1
CDR3: ASSLGVGGMDEQF

length: 16
V: TRBV11-2
J: TRBJ2-2
CDR3: ASSPPPWTSGNTGELF

length: 11
V: TRBV13
J: TRBJ2-2
CDR3: ACSFPRQGVLF

length: 12
V: TRBV28
J: TRBJ2-5
CDR3: ANHPRGIGETQY

length: 14
V: TRBV5-1
J: TRBJ2-7
CDR3: ASSLLGAGNSYEQY

length: 10
V: TRBV10-3
J: TRBJ1-6
CDR3: AISSGDSPLH

length: 12
V: TRBV29-1
J: TRBJ2-7
CDR3: GVNGASGFYEQY

length: 12
V: TRBV29-1
J: TRBJ1-2
CDR3: SVAGVGSYYGYT

length: 12
V: TRBV20-1
J: TRBJ2-5
CDR3: SARPGTAQETKY

length: 12
V: TRBV4-2
J: TRBJ1-1
CDR3: ASSYGQGETEAF